This T cell receptor (beta chain) was documented in a study of PD-1 blockade in classical Hodgkin lymphoma. General study findings and limits: What caused the repertoire differences, perhaps disease activity or prior therapy, remains undefined. Baseline TCR diversity was reportedly lower in newly diagnosed patients than in healthy donors. It was reported as lower still in relapsed/refractory patients.

Germline V lookup: CDR1 SQVTM, CDR2 ANQGSEA. V lost 7 bases and J 1 base, leaving 13 bases between the germline ends. This CDR3 comprises 13 residues. Here immunoSEQ multiplex PCR was the method, and the copy in TCRdb shows in-frame clones only, minus some. The sample has fewer than 20,000 clones; around 92% are singletons. Regarding time point: newly diagnosed, previously untreated cHL patient sample. Researchers report purifying CD4+ T cells from thawed PBMCs by magnetic negative selection. What served as comparison were PBMCs in newly diagnosed, untreated classical Hodgkin lymphoma. Regarding this clone: Antigen: not known.

The TCR was taken from a human donor with classical Hodgkin lymphoma. The chain has TRBV29-1 and TRBJ1-1; tentatively, D is TRBD1 (5 bases). Sequenced: CD4+ T cells from blood. For the CDR3, the DNA is TGCAGCGCTGAGGGACCACCGAACACTGAAGCTTTCTTT. This translates into CSAEGPPNTEAFF.